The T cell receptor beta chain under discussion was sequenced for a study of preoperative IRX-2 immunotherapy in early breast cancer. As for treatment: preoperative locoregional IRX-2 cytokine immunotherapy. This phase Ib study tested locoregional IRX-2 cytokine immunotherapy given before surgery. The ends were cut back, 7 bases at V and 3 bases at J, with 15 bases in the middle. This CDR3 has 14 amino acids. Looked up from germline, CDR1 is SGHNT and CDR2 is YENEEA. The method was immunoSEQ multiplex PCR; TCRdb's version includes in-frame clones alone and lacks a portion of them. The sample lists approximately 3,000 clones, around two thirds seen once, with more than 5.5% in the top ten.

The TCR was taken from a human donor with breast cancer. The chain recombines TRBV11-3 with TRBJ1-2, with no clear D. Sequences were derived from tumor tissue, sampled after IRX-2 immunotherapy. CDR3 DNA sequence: TGTGCCAGCAATCTTTTGACCGGCGACTATGGCTACACCTTC. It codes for CASNLLTGDYGYTF.